These 15 T cell receptor beta chains were sequenced from one sample in a study of T cells after yellow fever vaccination. In TCRdb, the 5' RACE reads were re-called with MiXCR into one record per CDR3 protein. The repertoire has around 530,000 distinct CDR3 sequences, roughly a sixth of them found once; the top ten carry around 15%. This specimen consisted of PBMCs, obtained more than 4 days after the first yellow fever vaccination. The source is a man aged 18 to 29 who received the YFV17D yellow fever vaccine.

This clonotype was detected a few times. Being one base from a much bigger clone, this may be a read error. V is TRBV3-1 and J is TRBJ2-3, with D maybe TRBD2 (5 bases). Germline V gene sequence: CDR1 LGHDT, CDR2 YNNKEL (reference sequence). The CDR3 covers 13 residues. The ends were cut back, 3 bases at V and 1 base at J, with 5 bases in the middle. The CDR3 region has the DNA TGTGCCAGCAGCCAGCGGGGCACAGATACGCAGTATTTT. Protein sequence: CASSQRGTDTQYF.

The chain combines TRBV10-3 with TRBJ1-2; the D gene is possibly TRBD1 (6 bases). The ends were cut back, 4 bases at V and 0 bases at J, with 12 bases in the middle. Germline V gene data show CDR1 as ENHRY and CDR2 as SYGVKD. This CDR3 region has 15 residues. CDR3 sequence (DNA): TGTGCCATCAGTGGGGGGGGCGTAACTAACTATGGCTACACCTTC. This translates into CAISGGGVTNYGYTF.

V usage is TRBV29-1 and J usage is TRBJ2-6, with D hard to call. V was cut by 5 bases and J by 7 bases, with 3 bases left in between. The CDR3 extends over 10 amino acids. CDR1 is SQVTM and CDR2 is ANQGSEA in the germline V gene. Here the CDR3 reads CSVFANVLTF. The CDR3 DNA is TGCAGCGTTTTTGCCAACGTCCTGACTTTC.

This clonotype was counted a few times. This chain connects TRBV7-8 to TRBJ1-1; no firm D call. CDR1 SGHVS and CDR2 FQNEAQ come from the germline V gene. V lost 5 bases to trimming and J lost 12 bases, with 13 bases between them. The CDR3 runs 11 residues. The CDR3 spells CASSPAEQTFF. CDR3 nucleotides: TGTGCCAGCAGCCCCGCGGAACAAACTTTCTTT.

The gene calls are TRBV4-3 and TRBJ2-3; weak D call: TRBD1 (5 bases). Trimming left V 0 bases short and J 2 bases short, with 9 bases between. The CDR3 contains 15 residues. Looked up from germline, CDR1 is LGHNA and CDR2 is YSLEER. The CDR3 nucleotides read TGCGCCAGCAGCCAAGATGGGGCGGCCACAGATACGCAGTATTTT. Translating gives CASSQDGAATDTQYF.

This clonotype was picked up a small number of times. This chain joins TRBV20-1 and TRBJ2-7, with D maybe TRBD2 (5 bases). This CDR3 has 15 amino acids. Deletions cut 5 bases from V and 1 base from J, with 18 bases between. The germline V gene has CDR1 DFQATT and CDR2 SNEGSKA (reference sequence). In DNA form, the CDR3 reads TGCAGTGCTCGAGTACCGGGGTTCGAATCCTACGAGCAGTACGTC. This sequence encodes CSARVPGFESYEQYV.

V usage is TRBV14 and J usage is TRBJ2-1; D not resolved. The ends were cut back, 6 bases at V and 0 bases at J, with 15 bases in the middle. Germline CDR1 SGHDN, CDR2 FVKESK. The CDR3 contains 16 residues. The CDR3 sequence: CASSPVVGSSYNEQFF. The CDR3 DNA reads TGTGCCAGCAGTCCCGTGGTGGGTAGCTCCTACAATGAGCAGTTCTTC.

This sequence joins TRBV7-2 and TRBJ2-7; D might be TRBD2 (7 bases). This CDR3 contains 16 residues. The V end was cut by 5 bases, the J end by 4 bases, with 21 bases between. Germline CDR1 is SGHTA and CDR2 is FQGNSA. CDR3 protein: CASSDPGGPRLYEQYF. CDR3 nucleotide sequence: TGTGCCAGCAGCGACCCCGGGGGGCCTCGTCTATACGAGCAGTACTTC.

The genes are TRBV10-3 and TRBJ2-3; a possible D gene is TRBD2 (5 bases). V lost 6 bases, J lost 4 bases, and 5 bases lay in between. Germline CDR1 ENHRY, CDR2 SYGVKD. The CDR3 is made up of 11 amino acids. The CDR3: CAIRRADTQYF. CDR3 coding DNA: TGTGCCATCAGGCGGGCAGATACGCAGTATTTT.

The V gene is TRBV11-2, the J gene TRBJ2-1; possible D gene TRBD1, 5 bases. Germline loops: CDR1 SGHAT, CDR2 FQNNGV. Trimming pared 2 bases from V and 2 bases from J, leaving 25 bases between. CDR3 length equals 20 residues. The CDR3 DNA sequence: TGTGCCAGCAGCTTAAGGGGTAGTGTTGGGCTCGCTGTTACCTACAATGAGCAGTTCTTC. Translating it yields CASSLRGSVGLAVTYNEQFF. The full variable domain, its missing parts supplied by reference TRBV11-2 and TRBJ2-1, is EAGVAQSPRYKIIEKRQSVAFWCNPISGHATLYWYQQILGQGPKLLIQFQNNGVVDDSQLPKDRFSAERLKGVDSTLKIQPAKLEDSAVYLCASSLRGSVGLAVTYNEQFFGPGTRLTVL.

This clonotype appeared once. This sequence joins TRBV7-9 and TRBJ2-1; D is unresolved. In germline, CDR1 is SEHNR, CDR2 FQNEAQ (reference sequence). This CDR3 is 16 amino acids long. Trimming removed 2 bases from V and 0 bases from J, with 11 bases in between. The CDR3 nucleotides are TGTGCCAGCAGCTTAAAGCCCCGTCTCTCCTACAATGAGCAGTTCTTC. Translated: CASSLKPRLSYNEQFF.

In its sample, this clonotype was seen many times. The chain joins TRBV7-2 to TRBJ2-3; tentatively, D is TRBD1 (8 bases). The CDR3 spans 14 residues. Germline loops: CDR1 SGHTA, CDR2 FQGNSA. V lost 1 base, J lost 5 bases, and 10 bases lay in between. The DNA for the CDR3 is TGTGCCAGCAGCTTAGACAGGGGGGGAGATACGCAGTATTTT. Translated: CASSLDRGGDTQYF. The variable domain in full, with the rest retrieved from reference TRBV7-2 and TRBJ2-3, is GAGVSQSPSNKVTEKGKDVELRCDPISGHTALYWYRQSLGQGLEFLIYFQGNSAPDKSGLPSDRFSAERTGGSVSTLTIQRTQQEDSAVYLCASSLDRGGDTQYFGPGTRLTVL.

J is TRBJ1-5 and V is TRBV18, with D perhaps TRBD1 (6 bases). V shed 2 bases and J shed 6 bases, with 17 bases lying between them. Germline lookup yields CDR1 KGHSH and CDR2 LQKENI. The CDR3 contains 16 residues. The CDR3 DNA reads TGTGCCAGCTCACCAACGGCGGGGGCGCAAGGTCAGCCCCAGCATTTT. Translated, it gives CASSPTAGAQGQPQHF.

This clonotype was seen a handful of times. This chain connects TRBV21-1 to TRBJ2-7. TRBV21-1 is labeled a pseudogene. The CDR3 sequence is 14 residues long. The CDR3 bases are TGTGCCAGCAGCCGACAAACGGGCTGCCACGAGCAGTACGTC. It specifies CASSRQTGCHEQYV.

The J gene is TRBJ1-1, the V gene TRBV7-8; no reliable D call. The CDR3 consists of 13 residues. V was clipped by 0 bases and J by 8 bases, with 10 bases between them. CDR1 and CDR2 from the germline V gene are SGHVS and FQNEAQ. This CDR3 reads CASSLALRLEAFF. The DNA of the CDR3 is TGTGCCAGCAGCTTAGCCCTTAGGTTAGAAGCTTTCTTT.